This T cell receptor beta chain was identified in a study of cytomegalovirus exposure and HLA in healthy donors. Study-level points and caveats: Later findings reportedly placed an Asian-associated ancestry cluster below the approximately 650-donor mean for N-insertions. Roughly uniform sequencing depth across donors was assumed, possibly incorrectly. Per published accounts, TCR beta sequences correctly predicted the HLA-A and HLA-B alleles of most subjects.

The PCR used 60 Vbeta and 13 Jbeta primers. Measured with immunoSEQ multiplex PCR; TCRdb has only the in-frame clones, and not every one. The sample yields about 120,000 clones, of which the top ten take up 6.8%. As concerns this clone: What it binds is not known.

Sequences were obtained from PBMCs. The source of this sequence is a man aged 40-49 years in good health and CMV-seropositive.

CDR3 residues: CASSWSGSSYNEQFF. In nucleotides, the CDR3 is TGTGCCAGCAGCTGGAGCGGGAGCTCCTACAATGAGCAGTTCTTC. The genes are TRBV7-3 and TRBJ2-1; 8 bases line up with TRBD2. CDR1 and CDR2 (germline): SGHTA, FQGTGA. J gave up 0 bases and V 4 bases, and 2 bases lay outside the gene matches. The CDR3 is made up of 15 amino acids. The full variable domain, completed using reference TRBV7-3 and TRBJ2-1, is GAGVSQTPSNKVTEKGKYVELRCDPISGHTALYWYRQSLGQGPEFLIYFQGTGAADDSGLPNDRFFAVRPEGSVSTLKIQRTERGDSAVYLCASSWSGSSYNEQFFGPGTRLTVL.